This T cell receptor beta chain was sequenced for a study of regulatory T cells in long-lasting Graves disease. General study findings and limits: Among the persistent patients, thousands of public clonotypes were shared, more than the approximately 1,000 shared among new patients.

As to time point: persistent/refractory GD, antithyroid drugs over 5 years with positive TRAb. Preparation of the TCR library used RNA extracted from PBMCs. Remarks on this clonotype: Antigen: not known.

Building the TCR beta libraries relied on iRepertoire HTBI primers, and CDR3 regions underwent Arm-PCR. TCRdb reprocessed the multiplex PCR reads with MiXCR, giving one entry per CDR3 protein. The sample lists hundreds of thousands of distinct CDR3 sequences; 20% were seen once. The sequence derives from a female donor with Graves disease. The sample in question was peripheral blood mononuclear cells (PBMCs), obtained when the disease was refractory, from a patient treated with antithyroid drugs.

CDR3 nucleotides: TGCGCCAGCAGCTTGGCGGGACAGGGGGGGCTTTACGAGCAGTACTTC. It yields the protein CASSLAGQGGLYEQYF. This chain links TRBV5-1 with TRBJ2-7; 11 bases agree with TRBD1. The CDR3 covers 16 residues. Germline V gene lookup returns CDR1 SGHRS and CDR2 YFSETQ. With V trimmed by 0 bases and J by 4 bases, 6 bases remained unmatched.